These 17 T cell receptor beta chains came from one sample sequenced in a study of shared clonotypes between healthy human individuals. This table comes from immunoSEQ multiplex PCR, and its TCRdb copy is limited to in-frame clones, with some not included. Among hundreds of thousands of clones listed, around three quarters were seen once. The sequencing input was memory CD4+ T cells sorted from blood. The sample's subset: CD45RA-negative fraction. These receptors were collected from a woman in her twenties or thirties in good health.

The rearrangement uses TRBV19 and TRBJ1-3, with unresolved D. From germline, CDR1 is LNHDA and CDR2 SQIVND (reference sequence). V gave up 3 bases and J gave up 0 bases, with 6 bases separating them. This CDR3 region has 14 residues. The CDR3 here is CASSMANSGNTIYF. Here the CDR3 DNA reads TGTGCCAGTAGTATGGCGAACTCTGGAAACACCATATATTTT.

CDR3 in DNA: TGCAGCGTTGAACGGGCCGGGAGCACAGATACGCAGTATTTT. It translates to CSVERAGSTDTQYF. The chain couples TRBV29-1 to TRBJ2-3; D not certain. Per germline, CDR1 SQVTM and CDR2 ANQGSEA. V was pared by 2 bases and J by 0 bases, with 9 bases between. CDR3 length: 14 residues.

The chain couples TRBV28 to TRBJ1-5; a possible D gene is TRBD1 (5 bases). V was shortened by 7 bases and J by 0 bases, with 13 bases between the two germline ends. This CDR3 contains 15 residues. The germline V gene has CDR1 MDHEN and CDR2 SYDVKM. Here the CDR3 reads CASKEGADSNQPQHF. For the CDR3, the DNA is TGTGCCAGCAAGGAAGGGGCGGATAGCAATCAGCCCCAGCATTTT.

The V and J genes are TRBV25-1 and TRBJ2-5, with 11 bases fitting TRBD1. The junction had 14 bases not matched to a gene; V was cut back by 3 bases and J by 5 bases. The CDR3 is made up of 18 amino acids. Germline V gene lookup returns CDR1 MGHDK and CDR2 SYGVNS. CDR3 sequence (DNA): TGTGCCAGCAGTGAGAGAGGACAGGGGGCGGCAAGCGGGGAGACCCAGTACTTC. Its translation: CASSERGQGAASGETQYF.

The rearrangement uses TRBV5-1 and TRBJ2-3, with 15 bases lining up with TRBD2. Germline CDR1 and CDR2: SGHRS and YFSETQ. The V gene end was trimmed by 4 bases and the J gene end by 2 bases; junction bases not matched to a gene: 5. The CDR3 is 17 amino acids. The CDR3 region has the DNA TGCGCCAGCAGCGGGGGACTAGCGGGAGGTACCACAGATACGCAGTATTTT. It is translated as CASSGGLAGGTTDTQYF.

The chain couples TRBV29-1 to TRBJ2-7, with 8 bases lining up with TRBD2. Germline V lookup: CDR1 SQVTM, CDR2 ANQGSEA. The CDR3 loop spans 15 amino acids. V lost 7 bases to trimming and J lost 2 bases; unmatched junction nucleotides: 13. CDR3 region: CSAQYGAGDPYEQYF. CDR3 bases: TGCAGCGCCCAGTACGGAGCGGGAGACCCCTACGAGCAGTACTTC.

Details on this clone: Other DNA sequences in this sample translate to the same CDR3. The rearrangement links TRBV5-1 to TRBJ2-5; D not resolved. CDR1 SGHRS and CDR2 YFSETQ come from the germline V gene. Trimming left V 0 bases short and J 1 base short, with 4 bases between. The CDR3 covers 13 residues. The CDR3 DNA follows: TGCGCCAGCAGCTTGGCCGTCCAAGAGACCCAGTACTTC. It yields the protein CASSLAVQETQYF.

A few counts support this clone. The V call is TRBV30, the J call TRBJ1-1; D unresolved. This CDR3 has 11 amino acids. Germline-derived CDR1 and CDR2 are GTSNPN and SVGIG (reference sequence). Trimming left V 5 bases short and J 4 bases short, with 8 bases between. The CDR3 nucleotides read TGTGCCTGGTCTGGCCCCACTGAAGCTTTCTTT. It codes for CAWSGPTEAFF.

This clone has a handful of counts. The CDR3 is CASILRGGSGNQPQHF. CDR3 nucleotide sequence: TGTGCCAGCATCCTCCGGGGGGGGAGCGGCAATCAGCCCCAGCATTTT. This sequence joins TRBV28 and TRBJ1-5; TRBD1 is a possible D gene (5 bases). CDR3 length: 16 residues. Germline-derived CDR1 and CDR2 are MDHEN and SYDVKM. Trimming removed 7 bases at V and 2 bases at J, with 18 bases between.

This clone was detected only a few times. The chain employs TRBV5-4 and TRBJ1-4, with a weak D call TRBD1 (6 bases). The length of the CDR3 is 15 residues. Looked up from germline, CDR1 is SGHNT and CDR2 is YYREEE (reference sequence). V shed 4 bases and J shed 7 bases, with 17 bases lying between them. CDR3 DNA sequence: TGTGCCAGCAGCCCGGAGGGGGGGCTAGTTGAAAAACTGTTTTTT. It yields the protein CASSPEGGLVEKLFF.

The rearrangement links TRBV11-3 to TRBJ2-2; D not resolved. CDR1 and CDR2 from the germline V gene are SGHNT and YENEEA. V was clipped by 5 bases and J by 4 bases, with 5 bases between them. This CDR3 comprises 12 residues. The CDR3 DNA reads as TGTGCCAGCAGCCGAGTCACCGGGGAGCTGTTTTTT. It is translated as CASSRVTGELFF.

The gene calls are TRBV5-6 and TRBJ1-5, with TRBD1 matching over 7 bases. This CDR3 spans 17 amino acids. Trimming took 2 bases from V and 0 from J; bases not matched to a gene: 8. CDR1 is SGHDT and CDR2 is YYEEEE in the germline V gene. CDR3 bases: TGTGCCAGCAGCTTAGGTTGGGACAGCGATAGCAATCAGCCCCAGCATTTT. It specifies CASSLGWDSDSNQPQHF.

Comments on this clone: This may arise from a read error, as a much more abundant clone is one base away. Distinct nucleotide sequences in the sample also encode this CDR3. The genes are TRBV2 and TRBJ1-2; D remains unclear. V lost 2 bases and J lost 2, with 9 bases in between. This CDR3 has 14 amino acids. Germline V CDR1 and CDR2: SNHLY, FYNNEI. The CDR3 sequence: CASSERGSNYGYTF. DNA of the CDR3: TGTGCCAGCAGTGAACGGGGTTCGAACTATGGCTACACCTTC.

The chain has TRBV28 and TRBJ1-5; D is unresolved. Germline lookup yields CDR1 MDHEN and CDR2 SYDVKM. Deletions cut 6 bases from V and 0 bases from J, with 12 bases between. This CDR3 has 15 amino acids. The CDR3 region is CASRTQDGSNQPQHF. CDR3 coding DNA: TGTGCCAGCAGGACCCAGGACGGTAGCAATCAGCCCCAGCATTTT.

This rearrangement joins TRBV2 to TRBJ2-6; D uncertain. V was shortened by 3 bases and J by 0 bases, with 6 bases between the two germline ends. This CDR3 spans 15 amino acids. Germline V lookup: CDR1 SNHLY, CDR2 FYNNEI. The CDR3 DNA reads TGTGCCAGCAGTGAGCGTAACTCTGGGGCCAACGTCCTGACTTTC. Translating it yields CASSERNSGANVLTF.

The rearrangement joins TRBV2 to TRBJ2-7; TRBD2 matches at 12 bases. The V gene's germline CDR1 is SNHLY and CDR2 FYNNEI. V shed 6 bases, J shed 5 bases, and the junction held 2 bases outside the gene matches. The CDR3 covers 13 residues. The CDR3 sequence is CASRLAGGHEQYF. CDR3 DNA: TGTGCCAGCAGGCTAGCGGGAGGGCACGAGCAGTACTTC.

This sequence joins TRBV11-2 and TRBJ2-4, with unresolved D. The CDR3 contains 13 residues. Germline V lookup: CDR1 SGHAT, CDR2 FQNNGV. V shed 4 bases and J shed 3 bases, with 7 bases lying between them. CDR3 nucleotides: TGTGCCAGCAGCTCTGGTGGCAAAAACATTCAGTACTTC. It codes for CASSSGGKNIQYF.